The 6 T cell receptor beta chains given below trace back to one sample, sequenced in a study of early T cells in non-severe SARS-CoV-2 infection. Each CDR3 protein is one row after TCRdb ran MiXCR on the 5' RACE reads. The sample holds fewer than 45,000 distinct CDR3 sequences, 5.5% to 6.5% seen once. The sequenced sample was whole blood. The receptors originated from an adult who was a healthcare worker with PCR-confirmed SARS-CoV-2 infection or an uninfected control (not recorded which).

This clonotype was detected ten times or more. The chain combines TRBV7-9 with TRBJ2-5; D unclear. Germline CDR1 SEHNR, CDR2 FQNEAQ (reference sequence). With 2 bases removed from V and 0 bases from J, the gap between germline ends came to 10 bases. The CDR3 has 15 residues. CDR3 sequence (DNA): TGTGCCAGCAGCTTACTCCCACTTTACCAAGAGACCCAGTACTTC. This sequence encodes CASSLLPLYQETQYF.

This clonotype was counted at least ten times. The chain links TRBV29-1 to TRBJ2-5; the match to TRBD1 covers 8 bases. This CDR3 region has 13 residues. J was trimmed by 4 bases and V by 7 bases; bases with no gene match: 8. Germline V gene lookup returns CDR1 SQVTM and CDR2 ANQGSEA. The CDR3 here is CSAEGTGGETQYF. The CDR3 nucleotides read TGCAGCGCAGAAGGGACAGGCGGAGAGACCCAGTACTTC.

The chain carries TRBV7-9 and TRBJ2-7, with D possibly matching TRBD1 (6 bases). The CDR3 has 13 amino acids. CDR1 and CDR2 (germline): SEHNR, FQNEAQ (reference sequence). V was cut by 7 bases and J by 6 bases, with 16 bases left in between. CDR3 in DNA: TGTGCCAGCAACGAGCAGGGGACCGGCGAGCAGTACTTC. Translation: CASNEQGTGEQYF.

This clonotype was counted at least ten times. The chain employs TRBV12-3 or TRBV12-4 and TRBJ1-5; D perhaps matches TRBD1 (5 bases). V dropped 4 bases and J dropped 9 bases, with 19 bases sitting between them. This CDR3 contains 15 residues. The chain's CDR3 is CASSSQGNVAGPQHF. The CDR3 bases are TGTGCCAGCAGTTCCCAGGGCAACGTCGCGGGGCCCCAGCATTTT.

This clonotype has at least ten counts. Written as DNA, the CDR3 is TGTGCCTGGAGCTTACAGGGGGGCACTGAAGCTTTCTTT. Its protein is CAWSLQGGTEAFF. The chain has TRBV30 and TRBJ1-1, with TRBD1 matching over 8 bases. V lost 3 bases, J lost 4 bases, and 4 bases stayed unmatched. Germline-derived CDR1 and CDR2 are GTSNPN and SVGIG (reference sequence). The CDR3 spans 13 residues.

At least ten counts were recorded for this clonotype. This chain uses TRBV24-1 with TRBJ2-7; D is unresolved. The germline V gene has CDR1 KGHDR and CDR2 SFDVKD. The CDR3 sequence is 13 residues long. Trimming removed 9 bases from V and 3 bases from J, with 14 bases in between. CDR3 sequence (DNA): TGTGCCACCGCGAGTCGGTCGGGCTACGAGCAGTACTTC. Translated: CATASRSGYEQYF.